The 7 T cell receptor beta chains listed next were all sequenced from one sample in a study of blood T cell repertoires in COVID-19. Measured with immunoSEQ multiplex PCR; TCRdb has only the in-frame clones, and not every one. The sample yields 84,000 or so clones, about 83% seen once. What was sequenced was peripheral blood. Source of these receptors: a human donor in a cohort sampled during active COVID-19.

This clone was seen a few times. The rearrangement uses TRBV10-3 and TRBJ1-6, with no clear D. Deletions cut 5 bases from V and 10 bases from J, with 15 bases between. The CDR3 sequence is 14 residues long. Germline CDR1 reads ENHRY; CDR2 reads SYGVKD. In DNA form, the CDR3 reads TGTGCCATCAGTCCCCCAGGAATGCAATCACCCCTCCACTTT. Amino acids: CAISPPGMQSPLHF.

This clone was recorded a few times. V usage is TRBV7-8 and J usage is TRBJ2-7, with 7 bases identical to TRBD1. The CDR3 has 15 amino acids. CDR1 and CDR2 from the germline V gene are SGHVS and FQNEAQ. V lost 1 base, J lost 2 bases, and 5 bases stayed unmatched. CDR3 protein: CASSLGIDRAYEQYF. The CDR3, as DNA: TGTGCCAGCAGCTTAGGGATTGACAGGGCCTACGAGCAGTACTTC.

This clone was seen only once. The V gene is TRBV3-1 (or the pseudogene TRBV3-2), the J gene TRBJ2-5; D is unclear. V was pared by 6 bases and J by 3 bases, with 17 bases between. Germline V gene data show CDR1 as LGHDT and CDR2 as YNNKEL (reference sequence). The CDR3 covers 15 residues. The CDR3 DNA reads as TGTGCCAGCAGAAATACCTTTACAACAAAAGAGACCCAGTACTTC. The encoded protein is CASRNTFTTKETQYF.

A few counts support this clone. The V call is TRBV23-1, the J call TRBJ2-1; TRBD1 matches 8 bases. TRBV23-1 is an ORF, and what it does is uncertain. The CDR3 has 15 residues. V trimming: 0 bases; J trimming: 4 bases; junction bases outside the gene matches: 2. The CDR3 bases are TGCGCCAGCAGTCAATCGGGGACAGGATACAATGAGCAGTTCTTC. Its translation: CASSQSGTGYNEQFF.

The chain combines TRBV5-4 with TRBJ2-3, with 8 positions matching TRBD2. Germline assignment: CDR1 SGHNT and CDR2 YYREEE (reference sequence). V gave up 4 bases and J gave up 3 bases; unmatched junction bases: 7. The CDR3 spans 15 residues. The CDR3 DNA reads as TGTGCCAGCAGCCTGGCGGCTAGCGGGACAGATACGCAGTATTTT. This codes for CASSLAASGTDTQYF.

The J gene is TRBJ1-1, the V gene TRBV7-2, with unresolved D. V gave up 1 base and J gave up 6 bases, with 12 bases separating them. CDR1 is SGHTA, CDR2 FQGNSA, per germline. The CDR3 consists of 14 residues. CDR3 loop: CASSLEAALSEAFF. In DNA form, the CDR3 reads TGTGCCAGCAGCTTAGAAGCGGCTTTGTCTGAAGCTTTCTTT.

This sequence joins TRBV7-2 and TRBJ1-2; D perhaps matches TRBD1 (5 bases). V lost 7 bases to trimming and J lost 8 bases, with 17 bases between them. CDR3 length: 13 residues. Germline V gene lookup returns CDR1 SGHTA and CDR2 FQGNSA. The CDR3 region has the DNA TGTGCCAGCAACATGGGGCCCCCCGAAGGCTACACCTTC. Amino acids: CASNMGPPEGYTF.